This T cell receptor (beta chain) was obtained from a study of shared clonotypes between healthy human individuals. Study results and limitations: Blood alone was sampled, and tissue repertoires likely differ.

V gave up 6 bases and J gave up 0 bases, with 15 bases separating them. CDR3 length: 16 residues. CDR1 and CDR2 from the germline V gene are SNHLY and FYNNEI. Concerning this clone: No antigen is known for it.

The table came from immunoSEQ multiplex PCR; TCRdb's copy has only in-frame clones and leaves some out. Of 550,000 to 700,000 clones listed, more than 70% were seen once; the top ten hold around 1.8%. The sequenced sample consisted of memory CD4+ T cells sorted from blood. The subset is: CD45RA-negative fraction. V and J are TRBV2 and TRBJ1-5, with D unresolved. This sequence was found in a woman under 40 in good health. The CDR3 is CASRAAGGYSNQPQHF. CDR3 nucleotide sequence: TGTGCCAGCAGGGCGGCAGGCGGATATAGCAATCAGCCCCAGCATTTT.